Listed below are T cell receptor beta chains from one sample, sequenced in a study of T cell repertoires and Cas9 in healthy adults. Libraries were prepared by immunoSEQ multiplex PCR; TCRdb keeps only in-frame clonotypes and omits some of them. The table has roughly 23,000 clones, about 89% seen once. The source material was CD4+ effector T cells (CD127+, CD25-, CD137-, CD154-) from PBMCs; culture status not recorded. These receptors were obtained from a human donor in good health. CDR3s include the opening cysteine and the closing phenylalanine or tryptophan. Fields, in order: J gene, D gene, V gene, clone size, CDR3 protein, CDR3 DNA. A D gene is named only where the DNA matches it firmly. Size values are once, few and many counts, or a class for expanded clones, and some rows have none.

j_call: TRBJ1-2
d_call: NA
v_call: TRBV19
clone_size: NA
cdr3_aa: CASSISGKDYGYTF
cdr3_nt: TGTGCCAGTAGTATATCTGGGAAAGACTATGGCTACACCTTC

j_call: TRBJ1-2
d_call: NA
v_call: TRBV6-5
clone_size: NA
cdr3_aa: CASTPLGKSYGYTF
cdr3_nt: TGTGCCAGCACCCCGCTGGGGAAAAGCTATGGCTACACCTTC

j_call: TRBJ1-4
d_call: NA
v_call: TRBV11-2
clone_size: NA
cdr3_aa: CASSGRDASTNEKLFF
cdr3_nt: TGTGCCAGCAGCGGCAGGGATGCCTCAACTAATGAAAAACTGTTTTTT

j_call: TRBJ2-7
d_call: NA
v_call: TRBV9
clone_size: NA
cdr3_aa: CASSVAAERAYEQYF
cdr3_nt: TGTGCCAGCAGCGTAGCAGCCGAGCGGGCCTACGAGCAGTACTTC

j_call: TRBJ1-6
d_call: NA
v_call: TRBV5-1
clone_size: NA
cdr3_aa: CASSLGIPNSPLHF
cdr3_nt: TGCGCCAGCAGCTTGGGCATACCCAATTCACCCCTCCACTTT

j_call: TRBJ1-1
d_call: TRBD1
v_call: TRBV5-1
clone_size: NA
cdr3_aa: CASSLQGGNTEAFF
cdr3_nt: TGCGCCAGCAGCTTACAGGGGGGGAACACTGAAGCTTTCTTT

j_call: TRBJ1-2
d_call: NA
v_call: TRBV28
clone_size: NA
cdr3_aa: CASSLEAGYGYTF
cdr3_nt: TGTGCCAGCAGTTTAGAGGCGGGCTATGGCTACACCTTC

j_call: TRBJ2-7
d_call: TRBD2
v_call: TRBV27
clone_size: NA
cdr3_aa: CASSPRTSGPSYEQYF
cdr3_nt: TGTGCCAGCAGTCCCCGGACTAGCGGACCCTCCTACGAGCAGTACTTC

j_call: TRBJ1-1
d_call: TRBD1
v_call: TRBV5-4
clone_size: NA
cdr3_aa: CASRITGGAVAFF
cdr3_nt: TGTGCCAGCAGGATCACAGGGGGCGCAGTAGCTTTCTTT

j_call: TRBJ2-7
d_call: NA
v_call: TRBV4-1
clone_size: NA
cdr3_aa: CASSQDVRAVEQYF
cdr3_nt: TGTGCCAGCAGCCAAGACGTCAGGGCGGTCGAGCAGTACTTC

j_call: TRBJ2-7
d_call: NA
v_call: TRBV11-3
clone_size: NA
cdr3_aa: CASTWGYEQYF
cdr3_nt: TGTGCCAGCACCTGGGGTTACGAGCAGTACTTC

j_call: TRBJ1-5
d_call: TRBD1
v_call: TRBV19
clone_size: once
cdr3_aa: CASSPQGGGQPQHF
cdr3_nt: TGTGCCAGTAGTCCCCAGGGGGGAGGTCAGCCCCAGCATTTT

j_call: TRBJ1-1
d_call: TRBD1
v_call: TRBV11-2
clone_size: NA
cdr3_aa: CASSSYRGRGTEAFF
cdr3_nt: TGTGCCAGCAGTTCCTACAGGGGGCGCGGGACTGAAGCTTTCTTT

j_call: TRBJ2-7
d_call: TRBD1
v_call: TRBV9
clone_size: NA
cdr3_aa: CASSAGQGPYEQYF
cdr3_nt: TGTGCCAGCAGCGCCGGACAGGGGCCCTACGAGCAGTACTTC

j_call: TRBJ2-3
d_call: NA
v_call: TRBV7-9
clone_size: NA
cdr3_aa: CASSLAAHTDTQYF
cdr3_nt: TGTGCCAGCAGCTTAGCGGCCCACACAGATACGCAGTATTTT